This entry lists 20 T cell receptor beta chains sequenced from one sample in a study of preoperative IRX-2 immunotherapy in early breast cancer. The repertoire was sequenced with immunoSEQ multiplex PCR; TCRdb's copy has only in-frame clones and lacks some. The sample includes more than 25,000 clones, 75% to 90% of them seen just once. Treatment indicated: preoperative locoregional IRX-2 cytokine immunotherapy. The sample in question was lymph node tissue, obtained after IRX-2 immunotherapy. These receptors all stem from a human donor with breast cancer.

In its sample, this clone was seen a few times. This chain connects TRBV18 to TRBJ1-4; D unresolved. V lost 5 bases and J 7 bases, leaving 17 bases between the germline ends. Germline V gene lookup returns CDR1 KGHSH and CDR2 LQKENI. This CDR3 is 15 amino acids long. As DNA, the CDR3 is TGTGCCAGCTCAACCAGATCCCCCCCTATTGAAAAACTGTTTTTT. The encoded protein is CASSTRSPPIEKLFF.

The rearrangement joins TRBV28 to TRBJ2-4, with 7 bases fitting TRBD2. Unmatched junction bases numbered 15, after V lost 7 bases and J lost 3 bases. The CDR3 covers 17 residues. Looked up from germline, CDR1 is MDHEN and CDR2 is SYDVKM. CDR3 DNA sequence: TGTGCCAGCAACCCAAGGCCGAGGGAGGGAAACAAAAACATTCAGTACTTC. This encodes CASNPRPREGNKNIQYF.

The CDR3 DNA follows: TGTGCCAGCAGCCCGAAGAATACAGGAAACACTGAAGCTTTCTTT. It codes for CASSPKNTGNTEAFF. V usage is TRBV14 and J usage is TRBJ1-1, with D perhaps TRBD1 (5 bases). V shed 4 bases and J shed 2 bases, with 14 bases lying between them. Germline V gene sequence: CDR1 SGHDN, CDR2 FVKESK. The CDR3 has 15 residues.

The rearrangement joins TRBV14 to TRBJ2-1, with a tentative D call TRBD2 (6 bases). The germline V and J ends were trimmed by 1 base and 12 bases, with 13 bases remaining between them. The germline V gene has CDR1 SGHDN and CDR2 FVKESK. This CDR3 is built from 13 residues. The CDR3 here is CASSQGEVLSQFF. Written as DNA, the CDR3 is TGTGCCAGCAGCCAAGGGGAGGTTCTATCGCAGTTCTTC.

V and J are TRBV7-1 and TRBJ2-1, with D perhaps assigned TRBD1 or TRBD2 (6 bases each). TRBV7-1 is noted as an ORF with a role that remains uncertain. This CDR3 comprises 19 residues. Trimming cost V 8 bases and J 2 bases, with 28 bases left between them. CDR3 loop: CASPSRDKQNPLTYNEQFF. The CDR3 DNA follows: TGTGCCAGCCCGTCGCGGGACAAACAAAATCCTTTAACCTACAATGAGCAGTTCTTC.

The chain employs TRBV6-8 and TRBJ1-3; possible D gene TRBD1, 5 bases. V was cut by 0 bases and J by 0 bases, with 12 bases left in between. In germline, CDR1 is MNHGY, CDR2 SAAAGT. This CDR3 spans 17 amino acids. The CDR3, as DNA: TGTGCCAGCAGTTACTCCTCGCAGGGAAACTCTGGAAACACCATATATTTT. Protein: CASSYSSQGNSGNTIYF.

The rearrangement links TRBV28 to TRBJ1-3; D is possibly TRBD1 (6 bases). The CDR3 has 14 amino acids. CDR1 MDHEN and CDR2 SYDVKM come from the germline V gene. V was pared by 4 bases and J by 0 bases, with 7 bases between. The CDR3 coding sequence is TGTGCCAGCAGTTCGGGGGCCTCTGGAAACACCATATATTTT. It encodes CASSSGASGNTIYF.

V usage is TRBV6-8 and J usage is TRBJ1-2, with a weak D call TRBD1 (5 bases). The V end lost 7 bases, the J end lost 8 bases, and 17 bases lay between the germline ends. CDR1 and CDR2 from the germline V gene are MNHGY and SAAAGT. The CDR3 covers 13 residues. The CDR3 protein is CASMQGPGVGYTF. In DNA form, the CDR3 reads TGTGCCAGCATGCAGGGCCCGGGAGTAGGCTACACCTTC.

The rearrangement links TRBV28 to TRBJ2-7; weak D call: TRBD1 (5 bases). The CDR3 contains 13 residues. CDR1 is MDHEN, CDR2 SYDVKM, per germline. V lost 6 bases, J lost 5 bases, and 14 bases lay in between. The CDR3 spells CASRKDNRDEQYV. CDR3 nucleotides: TGTGCCAGCAGAAAGGACAACCGGGACGAGCAGTACGTC.

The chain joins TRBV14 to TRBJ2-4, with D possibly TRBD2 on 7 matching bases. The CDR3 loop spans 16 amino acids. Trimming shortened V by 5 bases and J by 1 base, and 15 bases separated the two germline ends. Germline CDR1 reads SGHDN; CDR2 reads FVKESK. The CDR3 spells CASSKERGGAKNIQYF. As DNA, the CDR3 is TGTGCCAGCAGCAAGGAGAGGGGGGGCGCCAAAAACATTCAGTACTTC. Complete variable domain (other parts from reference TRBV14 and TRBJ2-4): EAGVTQFPSHSVIEKGQTVTLRCDPISGHDNLYWYRRVMGKEIKFLLHFVKESKQDESGMPNNRFLAERTGGTYSTLKVQPAELEDSGVYFCASSKERGGAKNIQYFGAGTRLSVL.

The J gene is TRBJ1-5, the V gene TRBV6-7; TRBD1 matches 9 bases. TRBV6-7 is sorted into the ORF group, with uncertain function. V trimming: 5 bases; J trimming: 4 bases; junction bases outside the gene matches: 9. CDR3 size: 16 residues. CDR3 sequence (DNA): TGTGCCAGCAGTCTGGAACAGGGGGCTTTGAATCAGCCCCAGCATTTT. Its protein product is CASSLEQGALNQPQHF.

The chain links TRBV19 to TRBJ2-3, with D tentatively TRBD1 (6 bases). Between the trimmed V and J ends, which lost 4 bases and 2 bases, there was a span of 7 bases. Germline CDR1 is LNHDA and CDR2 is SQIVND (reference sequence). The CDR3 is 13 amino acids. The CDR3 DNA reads TGTGCCAGTAGTACAGGGGACACAGATACGCAGTATTTT. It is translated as CASSTGDTDTQYF.

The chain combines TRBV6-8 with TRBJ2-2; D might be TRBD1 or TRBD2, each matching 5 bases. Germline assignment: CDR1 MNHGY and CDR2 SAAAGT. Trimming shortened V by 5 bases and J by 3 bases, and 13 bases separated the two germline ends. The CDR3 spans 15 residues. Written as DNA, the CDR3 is TGTGCCAGCAGTCGCCGGGACCCCGACACCGGGGAGCTGTTTTTT. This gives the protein CASSRRDPDTGELFF.

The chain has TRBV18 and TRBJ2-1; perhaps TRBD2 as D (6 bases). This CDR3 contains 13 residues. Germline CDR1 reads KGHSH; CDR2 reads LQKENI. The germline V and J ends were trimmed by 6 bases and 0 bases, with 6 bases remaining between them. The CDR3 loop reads CASSGGSYNEQFF. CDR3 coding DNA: TGTGCCAGCTCGGGGGGCTCCTACAATGAGCAGTTCTTC.

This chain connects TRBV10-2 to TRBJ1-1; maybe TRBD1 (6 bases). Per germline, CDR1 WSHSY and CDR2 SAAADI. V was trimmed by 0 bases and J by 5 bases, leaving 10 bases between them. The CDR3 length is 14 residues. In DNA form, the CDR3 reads TGCGCCAGCAGTGAGTCCTGGGGGGCAACTGAAGCTTTCTTT. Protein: CASSESWGATEAFF.

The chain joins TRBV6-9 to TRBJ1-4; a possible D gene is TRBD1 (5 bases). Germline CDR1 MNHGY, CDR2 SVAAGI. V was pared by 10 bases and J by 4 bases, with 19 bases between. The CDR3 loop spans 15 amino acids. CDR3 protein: CAISSPGGGNEKLFF. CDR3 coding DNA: TGTGCCATCTCAAGCCCGGGGGGAGGTAATGAAAAACTGTTTTTT.

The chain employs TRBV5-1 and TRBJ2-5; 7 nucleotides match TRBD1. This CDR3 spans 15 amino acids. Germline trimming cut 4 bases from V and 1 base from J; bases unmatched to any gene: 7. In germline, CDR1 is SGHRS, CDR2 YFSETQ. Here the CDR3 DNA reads TGCGCCAGCAGCGTACAAAGGGGGCCCCAAGAGACCCAGTACTTC. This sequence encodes CASSVQRGPQETQYF. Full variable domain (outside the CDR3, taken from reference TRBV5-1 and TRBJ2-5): KAGVTQTPRYLIKTRGQQVTLSCSPISGHRSVSWYQQTPGQGLQFLFEYFSETQRNKGNFPGRFSGRQFSNSRSEMNVSTLELGDSALYLCASSVQRGPQETQYFGPGTRLLVL.

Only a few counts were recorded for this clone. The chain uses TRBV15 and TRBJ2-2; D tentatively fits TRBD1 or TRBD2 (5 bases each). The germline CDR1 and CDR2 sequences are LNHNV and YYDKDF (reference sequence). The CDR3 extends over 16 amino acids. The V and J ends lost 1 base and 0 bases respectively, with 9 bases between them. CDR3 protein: CATSRGGRSNTGELFF. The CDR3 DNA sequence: TGTGCCACCAGCAGAGGGGGACGGTCGAACACCGGGGAGCTGTTTTTT.

CDR3 protein: CASSQGAVLGNTIYF. DNA of the CDR3: TGTGCCAGCAGCCAGGGGGCAGTACTGGGAAACACCATATATTTT. This chain connects TRBV25-1 to TRBJ1-3; 8 bases match TRBD1. Germline values: CDR1 MGHDK, CDR2 SYGVNS. This CDR3 has 15 residues. Losses at the gene ends were 6 bases for V and 4 bases for J; bases not matched to a gene: 8.

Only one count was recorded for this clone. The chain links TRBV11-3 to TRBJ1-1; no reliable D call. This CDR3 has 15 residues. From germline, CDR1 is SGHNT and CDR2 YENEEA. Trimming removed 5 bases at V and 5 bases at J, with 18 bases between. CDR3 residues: CASSTPVGPGTEAFF. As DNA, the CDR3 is TGTGCCAGCAGCACCCCGGTTGGGCCGGGGACTGAAGCTTTCTTT.